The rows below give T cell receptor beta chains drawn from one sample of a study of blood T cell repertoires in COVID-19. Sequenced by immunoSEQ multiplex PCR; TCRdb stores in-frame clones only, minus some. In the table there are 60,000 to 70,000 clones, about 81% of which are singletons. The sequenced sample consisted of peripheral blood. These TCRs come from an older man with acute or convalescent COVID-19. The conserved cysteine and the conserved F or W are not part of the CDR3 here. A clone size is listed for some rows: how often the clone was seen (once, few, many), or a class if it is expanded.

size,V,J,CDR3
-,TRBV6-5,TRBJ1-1,ASNGGGLRNTEAF
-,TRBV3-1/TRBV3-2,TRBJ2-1,ASSQDRGVLMNNEQF
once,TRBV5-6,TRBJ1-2,ASSFSGNYGYT
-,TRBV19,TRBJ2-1,ASSTPGLAGSYNEQF
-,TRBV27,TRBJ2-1,ASTHRPPDEQF
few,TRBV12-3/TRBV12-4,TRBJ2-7,ASRGQGAVEQY
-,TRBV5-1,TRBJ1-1,ASSFPDTEAF
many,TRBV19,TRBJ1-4,ASSGGQPFGGEKLF
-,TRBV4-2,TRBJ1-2,ASSQEVAGTGISYT
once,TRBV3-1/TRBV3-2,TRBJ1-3,ASSRWTGQERGNTIY
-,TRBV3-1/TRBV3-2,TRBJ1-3,ASSQTGASGNTIY
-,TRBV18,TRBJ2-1,ATTGNSLDEQF
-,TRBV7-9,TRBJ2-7,ASSPNHRASYEQY
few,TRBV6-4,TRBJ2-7,ASSDVVSSYEQY
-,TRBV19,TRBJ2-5,ASSTRLAGPQETQY
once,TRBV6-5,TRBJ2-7,ASRRTGGYEQY
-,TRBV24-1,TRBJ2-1,ATSGNQGYNEQF
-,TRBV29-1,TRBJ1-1,SVAGVGAGTEAF
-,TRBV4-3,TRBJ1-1,ASSQGLSRQNTEAF
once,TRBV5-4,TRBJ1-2,ASSLVGQGYGYT
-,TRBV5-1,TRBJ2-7,ASRLRGDYEQY
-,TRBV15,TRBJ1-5,ATRAAGGSNQPQH